One and the same sample provided the 18 T cell receptor beta chains below, sequenced in a study of blood T cell repertoires in COVID-19. Sequenced by immunoSEQ multiplex PCR; TCRdb stores in-frame clones only, minus some. The table includes under 100,000 clones, roughly 86% detected once. The sequencing input was peripheral blood. Every receptor here comes from a human donor in a cohort sampled during active COVID-19.

The genes are TRBV5-1 and TRBJ1-4; 12 positions match TRBD1. Germline V lookup: CDR1 SGHRS, CDR2 YFSETQ. The junction had 9 bases not matched to a gene; V was cut back by 4 bases and J by 8 bases. This CDR3 comprises 16 residues. DNA for the CDR3: TGCGCCAGCAGCCAAGGGACAGGGGGCGTAAGAGAAAAACTGTTTTTT. Its protein product is CASSQGTGGVREKLFF.

This chain joins TRBV12-5 and TRBJ1-4; D is possibly TRBD1 (6 bases). The germline V gene has CDR1 LGHNT and CDR2 FRNRAP. The CDR3 extends over 13 amino acids. V lost 9 bases to trimming and J lost 8 bases, with 16 bases between them. CDR3 nucleotide sequence: TGTGCTAGCCAGGGGATTCGGAGAGAAAAACTGTTTTTT. Its translation is CASQGIRREKLFF.

The chain combines TRBV5-1 with TRBJ2-2; unclear D gene. Looked up from germline, CDR1 is SGHRS and CDR2 is YFSETQ. The CDR3 is 16 residues long. The V end lost 0 bases, the J end lost 9 bases, and 18 bases lay between the germline ends. The CDR3 is CASSLAAAWSNRELFF. The CDR3 region has the DNA TGCGCCAGCAGCTTGGCCGCGGCGTGGTCGAATCGGGAGCTGTTTTTT. Together with reference TRBV5-1 and TRBJ2-2, the CDR3 gives the full variable domain: KAGVTQTPRYLIKTRGQQVTLSCSPISGHRSVSWYQQTPGQGLQFLFEYFSETQRNKGNFPGRFSGRQFSNSRSEMNVSTLELGDSALYLCASSLAAAWSNRELFFGEGSRLTVL.

The chain couples TRBV7-2 to TRBJ2-2; maybe TRBD2 (5 bases). Trimming removed 4 bases from V and 6 bases from J, with 9 bases in between. The CDR3 loop spans 13 amino acids. The V gene's germline CDR1 is SGHTA and CDR2 FQGNSA. The CDR3, as DNA: TGTGCCAGCAGCTCGCTTAGCGCCGGGGAGCTGTTTTTT. The encoded protein is CASSSLSAGELFF.

The chain recombines TRBV5-6 with TRBJ2-1; D is perhaps TRBD2 (5 bases). Trimming left V 0 bases short and J 6 bases short, with 10 bases between. Germline V gene data show CDR1 as SGHDT and CDR2 as YYEEEE. The CDR3 consists of 14 residues. In DNA form, the CDR3 reads TGTGCCAGCAGCTTGGGGCTAGCTGGCAATGAGCAGTTCTTC. It encodes CASSLGLAGNEQFF.

The chain has TRBV11-3 and TRBJ2-1; 7 nucleotides line up with TRBD2. This CDR3 is built from 16 residues. J was trimmed by 4 bases and V by 1 base; bases with no gene match: 7. CDR1 SGHNT and CDR2 YENEEA come from the germline V gene. The CDR3 DNA sequence: TGTGCCAGCAGCTTAGCCGTGGGGGGGAGTTACAATGAGCAGTTCTTC. Translation gives CASSLAVGGSYNEQFF.

The V gene is TRBV4-1, the J gene TRBJ1-1; no definite D call. Germline values: CDR1 MGHRA, CDR2 YSYEKL. This CDR3 has 11 residues. The V and J ends lost 4 bases and 5 bases respectively, with 5 bases between them. DNA for the CDR3: TGCGCCAGCAGCCGTGCGACTGAAGCTTTCTTT. Translated: CASSRATEAFF.

The chain combines TRBV7-9 with TRBJ2-7; maybe TRBD2 (6 bases). The length of the CDR3 is 17 residues. The V gene's germline CDR1 is SEHNR and CDR2 FQNEAQ (reference sequence). The V end lost 1 base, the J end lost 0 bases, and 16 bases lay between the germline ends. CDR3 sequence: CASSLERPGLSSYEQYF. DNA for the CDR3: TGTGCCAGCAGCTTAGAAAGACCGGGACTCAGCTCCTACGAGCAGTACTTC. Drawing the rest from reference TRBV7-9 and TRBJ2-7, the complete variable domain is DTGVSQNPRHKITKRGQNVTFRCDPISEHNRLYWYRQTLGQGPEFLTYFQNEAQLEKSRLLSDRFSAERPKGSFSTLEIQRTEQGDSAMYLCASSLERPGLSSYEQYFGPGTRLTVT.

The table lists this clone with a count of one. CDR3 nucleotides: TGTGCCAGCAGCTTAAGGGGAGACTACGAGCAGTACTTC. This gives the protein CASSLRGDYEQYF. The genes are TRBV7-3 and TRBJ2-7; tentative D call: TRBD2 (5 bases). V was shortened by 1 base and J by 3 bases, with 7 bases between the two germline ends. The CDR3 has 13 residues. Germline V gene data show CDR1 as SGHTA and CDR2 as FQGTGA.

V gene TRBV27 combines with J gene TRBJ2-1, with D possibly being TRBD2 (5 bases). V shed 6 bases and J shed 3 bases, with 15 bases lying between them. CDR3 length equals 15 residues. Germline values: CDR1 MNHEY, CDR2 SMNVEV (reference sequence). The CDR3 DNA reads as TGTGCCAGCAGACCAGACTACCGTGGCTACAATGAGCAGTTCTTC. This sequence encodes CASRPDYRGYNEQFF.

The chain carries TRBV21-1 and TRBJ2-1; the DNA was not compared with TRBD2, the D call given in the table. TRBV21-1 is an annotated pseudogene. The CDR3 length is 16 residues. The CDR3 is CASSNQLAVSYNEQFF. The CDR3 DNA follows: TGTGCCAGCAGCAACCAACTAGCGGTCTCCTACAATGAGCAGTTCTTC.

The chain is built from TRBV28 and TRBJ1-6, with a weak D call TRBD1 (5 bases). V lost 4 bases, J lost 10 bases, and 17 bases lay in between. Germline V gene lookup returns CDR1 MDHEN and CDR2 SYDVKM. This CDR3 has 15 amino acids. The chain's CDR3 is CASSSHAGSRSPLHF. CDR3 sequence (DNA): TGTGCCAGCAGTTCCCACGCAGGGTCTAGGTCACCCCTCCACTTT.

The J gene is TRBJ1-5, the V gene TRBV6-5, with D unresolved. CDR1 and CDR2 from the germline V gene are MNHEY and SVGAGI. Trimming removed 6 bases from V and 1 base from J, with 10 bases in between. The CDR3 is 14 amino acids. In DNA, the CDR3 is TGTGCCAGCAGGACAAGACAAAGCAATCAGCCCCAGCATTTT. It is translated as CASRTRQSNQPQHF.

The chain links TRBV7-3 to TRBJ2-1; no clear D gene. Looked up from germline, CDR1 is SGHTA and CDR2 is FQGTGA. V lost 1 base and J lost 7, with 5 bases in between. This CDR3 spans 12 amino acids. CDR3 in DNA: TGTGCCAGCAGCTTAATAGCAAATGAGCAGTTCTTC. Its translation is CASSLIANEQFF.

This chain links TRBV30 with TRBJ2-5, with 9 bases aligning to TRBD2. Losses at the gene ends were 4 bases for V and 4 bases for J; bases not matched to a gene: 19. Looked up from germline, CDR1 is GTSNPN and CDR2 is SVGIG (reference sequence). CDR3 length equals 18 residues. CDR3 sequence reads: CAWTALGAGGPSLETQYF. The DNA of the CDR3 is TGTGCCTGGACGGCCCTCGGAGCGGGGGGCCCGAGCTTAGAGACCCAGTACTTC.

Only a few counts were recorded for this clone. The chain joins TRBV5-6 to TRBJ2-7; 8 bases match TRBD2. V lost 1 base and J lost 0; bases outside the gene matches: 6. The germline V gene encodes CDR1 SGHDT and CDR2 YYEEEE. The CDR3 is made up of 16 amino acids. The CDR3 sequence is CASSLYGLASSYEQYF. CDR3 nucleotides: TGTGCCAGCAGCTTGTACGGACTAGCTAGCTCCTACGAGCAGTACTTC.

The rearrangement joins TRBV3-1 (or the pseudogene TRBV3-2) to TRBJ2-5; 15 positions match TRBD2. Germline lookup yields CDR1 LGHDT and CDR2 YNNKEL (reference sequence). Trimming cost V 4 bases and J 12 bases; bases outside gene matches: 12. This CDR3 contains 16 residues. The CDR3 sequence: CASSRRPGTSGGSEYF. Written as DNA, the CDR3 is TGTGCCAGCAGCCGTCGACCCGGGACTAGCGGGGGGAGCGAGTACTTC.

This chain connects TRBV7-9 to TRBJ2-2, with unresolved D. Trimming pared 4 bases from V and 1 base from J, leaving 4 bases between. The CDR3 contains 13 residues. The germline gives CDR1 SEHNR, CDR2 FQNEAQ (reference sequence). CDR3 in DNA: TGTGCCAGCAGCTCTATGAACACCGGGGAGCTGTTTTTT. This encodes CASSSMNTGELFF.